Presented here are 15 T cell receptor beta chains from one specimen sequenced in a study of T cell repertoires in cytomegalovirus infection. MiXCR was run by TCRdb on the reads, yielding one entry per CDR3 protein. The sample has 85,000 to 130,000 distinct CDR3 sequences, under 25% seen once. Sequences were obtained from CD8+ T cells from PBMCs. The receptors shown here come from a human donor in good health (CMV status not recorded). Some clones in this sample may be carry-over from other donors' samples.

CDR3 sequence: CASSFEVLAGGPPNEQFF. The CDR3 DNA reads TGTGCCAGCAGTTTTGAAGTTTTAGCGGGAGGGCCCCCTAATGAGCAGTTCTTC. The chain combines TRBV12-3 or TRBV12-4 with TRBJ2-1, with TRBD2 identical over 11 bases. The CDR3 runs to 18 residues. Trimming took 3 bases from V and 7 from J; bases not matched to a gene: 14.

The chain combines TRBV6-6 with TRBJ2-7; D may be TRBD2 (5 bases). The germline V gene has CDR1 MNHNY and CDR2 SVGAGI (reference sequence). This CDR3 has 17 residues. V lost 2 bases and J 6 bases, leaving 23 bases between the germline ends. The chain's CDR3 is CASSYGIMTLLGSEQYF. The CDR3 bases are TGTGCCAGCAGTTACGGTATTATGACACTTTTAGGGAGCGAGCAGTACTTC.

This CDR3 is CASGEIEAFF. The CDR3 bases are TGTGCCAGCGGTGAAATTGAAGCTTTCTTT. V and J are TRBV28 and TRBJ1-1, with D unclear. Germline V gene sequence: CDR1 MDHEN, CDR2 SYDVKM. The V end lost 8 bases, the J end lost 7 bases, and 8 bases lay between the germline ends. The CDR3 length is 10 residues.

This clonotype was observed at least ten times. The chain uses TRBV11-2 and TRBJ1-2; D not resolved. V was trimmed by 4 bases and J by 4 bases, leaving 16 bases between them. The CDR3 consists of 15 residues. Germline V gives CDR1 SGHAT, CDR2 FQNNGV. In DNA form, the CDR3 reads TGTGCCAGCAGCTCGACGGAGGGTGTGTTCTATGGCTACACCTTC. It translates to CASSSTEGVFYGYTF.

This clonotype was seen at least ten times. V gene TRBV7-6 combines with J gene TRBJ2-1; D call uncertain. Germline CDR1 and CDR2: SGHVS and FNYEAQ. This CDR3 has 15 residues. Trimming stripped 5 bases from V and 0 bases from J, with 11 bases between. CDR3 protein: CASSPRHGSYNEQFF. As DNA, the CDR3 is TGTGCCAGCAGCCCAAGACATGGCTCCTACAATGAGCAGTTCTTC.

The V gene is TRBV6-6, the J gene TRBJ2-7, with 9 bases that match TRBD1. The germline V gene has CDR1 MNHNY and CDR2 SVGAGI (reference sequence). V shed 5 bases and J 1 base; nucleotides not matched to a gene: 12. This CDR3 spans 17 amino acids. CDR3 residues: CASSPTWYGQGSYEQYF. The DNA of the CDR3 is TGTGCCAGCAGTCCTACATGGTATGGACAGGGGTCCTACGAGCAGTACTTC.

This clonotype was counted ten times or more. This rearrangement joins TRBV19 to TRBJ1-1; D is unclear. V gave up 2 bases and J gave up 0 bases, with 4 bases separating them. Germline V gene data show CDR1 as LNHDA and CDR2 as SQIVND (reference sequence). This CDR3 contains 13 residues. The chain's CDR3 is CASSISLNTEAFF. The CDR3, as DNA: TGTGCCAGTAGTATAAGCTTGAACACTGAAGCTTTCTTT.

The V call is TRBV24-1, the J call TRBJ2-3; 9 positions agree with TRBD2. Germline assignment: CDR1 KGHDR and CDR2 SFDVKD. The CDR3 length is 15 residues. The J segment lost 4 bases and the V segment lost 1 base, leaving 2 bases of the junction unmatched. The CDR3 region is CATSDFAGGPDTQYF. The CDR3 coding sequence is TGTGCCACCAGTGATTTTGCGGGGGGGCCAGATACGCAGTATTTT.

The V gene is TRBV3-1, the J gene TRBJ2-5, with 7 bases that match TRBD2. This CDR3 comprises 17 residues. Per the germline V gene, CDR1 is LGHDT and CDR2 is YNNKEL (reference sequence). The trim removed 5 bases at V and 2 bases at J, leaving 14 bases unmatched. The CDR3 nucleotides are TGTGCCAGCAGCTCAACTAGCGAGCCCATGAAGCAAGAGACCCAGTACTTC. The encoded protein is CASSSTSEPMKQETQYF.

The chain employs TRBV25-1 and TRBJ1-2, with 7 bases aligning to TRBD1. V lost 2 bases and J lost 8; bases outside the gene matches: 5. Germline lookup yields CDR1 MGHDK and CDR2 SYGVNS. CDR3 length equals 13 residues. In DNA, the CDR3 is TGTGCCAGCAGTGAACCCTGGACAGGAGGCTACACCTTC. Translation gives CASSEPWTGGYTF.

The CDR3 DNA reads TGTGCCAGCAGCTCCCCCCTCGGAGTTACTAGCGTCCCCGGGGAGCTGTTTTTT. Protein: CASSSPLGVTSVPGELFF. The chain joins TRBV7-9 to TRBJ2-2; 7 bases line up with TRBD2. From germline, CDR1 is SEHNR and CDR2 FQNEAQ (reference sequence). Trimming took 4 bases from V and 6 from J; bases not matched to a gene: 17. The CDR3 consists of 18 residues.

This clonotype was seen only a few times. The CDR3: CASIGMPGETQYF. The CDR3 nucleotides read TGTGCCAGCATCGGGATGCCGGGAGAGACCCAGTACTTC. The chain uses TRBV12-3 or TRBV12-4 and TRBJ2-5; possible D gene TRBD2, 5 bases. The length of the CDR3 is 13 residues. The V gene lost 7 bases and the J gene lost 4 bases, with 13 bases spanning the gap.

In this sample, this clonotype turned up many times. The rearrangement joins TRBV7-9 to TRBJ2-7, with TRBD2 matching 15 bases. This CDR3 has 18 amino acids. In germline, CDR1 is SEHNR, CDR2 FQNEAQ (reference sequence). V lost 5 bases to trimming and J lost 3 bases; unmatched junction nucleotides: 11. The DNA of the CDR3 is TGTGCCAGCAGCCCTCCGGTGGGACTAGCGGGAGGCTACTACGAGCAGTACTTC. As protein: CASSPPVGLAGGYYEQYF.

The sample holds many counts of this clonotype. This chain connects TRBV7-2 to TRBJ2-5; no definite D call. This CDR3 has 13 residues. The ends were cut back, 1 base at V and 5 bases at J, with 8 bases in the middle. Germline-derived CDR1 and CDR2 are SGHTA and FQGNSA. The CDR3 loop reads CASSLDNRETQYF. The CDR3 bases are TGTGCCAGCAGCTTAGATAATAGGGAGACCCAGTACTTC.

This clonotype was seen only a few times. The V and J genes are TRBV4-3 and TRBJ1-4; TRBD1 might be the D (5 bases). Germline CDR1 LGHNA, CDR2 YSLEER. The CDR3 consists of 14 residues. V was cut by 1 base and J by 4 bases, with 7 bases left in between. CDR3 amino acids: CASSQGDSNEKLFF. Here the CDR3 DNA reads TGCGCCAGCAGCCAAGGCGACAGTAATGAAAAACTGTTTTTT.